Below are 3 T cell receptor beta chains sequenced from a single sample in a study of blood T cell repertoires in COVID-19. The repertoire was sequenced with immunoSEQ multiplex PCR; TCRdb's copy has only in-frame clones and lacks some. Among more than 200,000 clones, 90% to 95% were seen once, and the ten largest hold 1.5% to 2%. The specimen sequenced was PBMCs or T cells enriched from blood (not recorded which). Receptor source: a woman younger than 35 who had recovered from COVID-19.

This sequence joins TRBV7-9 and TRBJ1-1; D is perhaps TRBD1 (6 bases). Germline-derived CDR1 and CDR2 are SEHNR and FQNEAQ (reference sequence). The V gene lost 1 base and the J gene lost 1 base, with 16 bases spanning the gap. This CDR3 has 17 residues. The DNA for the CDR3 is TGTGCCAGCAGCTTAGGCAACAAACCGACAGGGAACACTGAAGCTTTCTTT. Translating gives CASSLGNKPTGNTEAFF.

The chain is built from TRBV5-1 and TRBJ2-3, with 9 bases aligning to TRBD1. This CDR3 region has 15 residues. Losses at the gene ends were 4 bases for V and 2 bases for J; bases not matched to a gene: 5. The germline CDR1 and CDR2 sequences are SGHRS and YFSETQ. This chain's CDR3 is CASSGTQGATDTQYF. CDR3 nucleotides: TGCGCCAGCAGCGGGACACAGGGGGCCACAGATACGCAGTATTTT.

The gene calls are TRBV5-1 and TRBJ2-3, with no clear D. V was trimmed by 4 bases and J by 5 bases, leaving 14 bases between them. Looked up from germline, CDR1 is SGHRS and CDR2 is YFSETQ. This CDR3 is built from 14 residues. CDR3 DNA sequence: TGCGCCAGCAGCGGCGGCATGGGTGGAGATACGCAGTATTTT. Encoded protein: CASSGGMGGDTQYF.